The rows below give T cell receptor beta chains drawn from one sample of a study of blood T cells in healthy people across ages. MiXCR, run by TCRdb on the 5' RACE reads, gives a single entry per CDR3 protein. The data contain hundreds of thousands of distinct CDR3 sequences, about 36% of them singletons. The sample taken for sequencing was blood. These receptors all stem from a man aged 18 to 35 in good health. The CDR3 runs from the conserved cysteine through the conserved F or W. Each record gives: V gene, clone size, D gene, J gene, CDR3 DNA, CDR3 protein. A D gene is named only where the DNA matches it firmly. The size entry is marked missing in some rows and otherwise reads once, few, many or a size class.

>TRBV7-2|few|TRBD1|TRBJ2-1
TGTGCCAGCAGCTTGGGCAGGGGGAGAAATGAGCAGTTCTTC
CASSLGRGRNEQFF
>TRBV4-3|few|-|TRBJ1-5
TGCGCCAGCAGCCTGACTCGGACCCCCAATCAGCCCCAGCATTTT
CASSLTRTPNQPQHF
>TRBV13|few|-|TRBJ2-4
TGTGCCAGCAGCTTAGGTGACTCAGGAAACATTCAGTACTTC
CASSLGDSGNIQYF
>TRBV20-1|-|TRBD1|TRBJ2-1
TGCAGTGCTACAGGGGGACAAAGCTCCTACGAGCAGTTCTTC
CSATGGQSSYEQFF
>TRBV12-3/TRBV12-4|few|-|TRBJ1-1
TGTGCCAGCAGTTTGGTACTGGACACTGAAGCTTTCTTT
CASSLVLDTEAFF
>TRBV6-5|-|TRBD2|TRBJ2-1
TGTGCCAGCACCAGGGGACTAGCGGGGGGCCTTAATGAGCAGTTCTTC
CASTRGLAGGLNEQFF
>TRBV14|-|TRBD1|TRBJ2-5
TGTGCCAGCAGCCTTGGACAGGGGGCTGGGACCCAGTACTTC
CASSLGQGAGTQYF
>TRBV12-3/TRBV12-4|few|-|TRBJ2-5
TGTGCCAGCAGTTTCGGGCAGATTAAAGAGACCCAGTACTTC
CASSFGQIKETQYF
>TRBV20-1|few|-|TRBJ1-1
TGCAGTGCTTTGGGCCTAGGACGGATGAACACTGAAGCTTTCTTT
CSALGLGRMNTEAFF
>TRBV24-1|-|TRBD2|TRBJ2-5
TGTGCCACCAGTAGTGACAAGCGGGGAAATGAGCAGTACTTC
CATSSDKRGNEQYF
>TRBV27|-|-|TRBJ1-2
TGTGCCAGCAGCTGGGCAATCAACTATGGCTACACCTTC
CASSWAINYGYTF
>TRBV5-1|-|TRBD1|TRBJ1-2
TGCGCCAGCAGCTTGGGGGGGGACAGGGGCCTCAGTGGCTACACCTTC
CASSLGGDRGLSGYTF